This T cell receptor (beta chain) was identified in a study of CD8+ T cells in alopecia areata. Study background: The study gave treated patients oral tofacitinib at 5 to 10 mg twice daily.

RNA extraction and reverse transcription yielded cDNA as sequencing template. Method: immunoSEQ multiplex PCR; TCRdb's copy keeps in-frame clones and lacks some. The profile shows roughly 100,000 clones, 65% to 90% of them singletons. The treatment was: oral pan-JAK inhibitor, 5-10 mg twice daily. Lesional scalp punch biopsies and peripheral blood were collected from alopecia areata patients. J gave up 8 bases and V 5 bases, and 5 bases lay outside the gene matches. Germline V gene sequence: CDR1 SQVTM, CDR2 ANQGSEA. This CDR3 is 13 amino acids long. The source of this sequence is a human donor with alopecia areata. The chain is built from TRBV29-1 and TRBJ2-1, with 11 bases matching TRBD2. Sample: CD8+ T cells sorted from blood, taken at approximately week 31, from a patient treated with tofacitinib. The CDR3 loop is CSVSSGGPDEQFF. DNA for the CDR3: TGCAGCGTTTCTAGCGGGGGGCCGGATGAGCAGTTCTTC.